This T cell receptor beta chain was documented in a study of blood T cell repertoires in COVID-19. Background on the study: Sources were T cells, B-cell-depleted T cells, or PBMCs; the material itself was cDNA or gDNA.

The CDR3 length is 15 residues. Trimming stripped 6 bases from V and 7 bases from J, with 21 bases between. CDR1 LGHNT and CDR2 FRNRAP come from the germline V gene. Authors' analysis steps: Reference gene primer amplification in the assay estimated nucleated cell counts. TCRdb's table, derived via immunoSEQ multiplex PCR, lists solely in-frame clones and lacks some. V, J and clone size were drawn from that table, and D and trimming were deduced from the DNA. This table has about 220,000 clones, 70% to 90% appearing once. This TCR derives from a human donor in a cohort sampled during active COVID-19. V gene TRBV12-5 combines with J gene TRBJ1-1, with D maybe TRBD1 (5 bases). Sequencing was carried out using peripheral blood. This chain's CDR3 is CASGPDLRRGDEAFF. DNA of the CDR3: TGTGCTAGTGGACCCGACCTGCGTAGGGGCGATGAAGCTTTCTTT.